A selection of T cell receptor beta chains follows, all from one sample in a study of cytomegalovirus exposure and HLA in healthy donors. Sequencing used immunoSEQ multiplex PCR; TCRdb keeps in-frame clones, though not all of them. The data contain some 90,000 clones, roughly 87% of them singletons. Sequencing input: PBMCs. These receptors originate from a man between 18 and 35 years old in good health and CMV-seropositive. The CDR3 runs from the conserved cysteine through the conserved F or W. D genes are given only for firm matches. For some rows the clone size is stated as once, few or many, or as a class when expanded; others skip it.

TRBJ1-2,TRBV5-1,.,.,TGCGCCAGCGGTTACGGGACAAACTATGGCTACACCTTC,CASGYGTNYGYTF
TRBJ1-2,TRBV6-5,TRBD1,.,TGTGCCAGCAGTGTGACAGGGATCGGAGGCTACACCTTC,CASSVTGIGGYTF
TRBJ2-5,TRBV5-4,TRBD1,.,TGTGCCAGCAGCCCATACCGGACAGGGTCTAAAGAGACCCAGTACTTC,CASSPYRTGSKETQYF
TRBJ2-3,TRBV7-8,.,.,TGTGCCAGCAGCTTAGTTGTCTGGGGGGTCTCAGATACGCAGTATTTT,CASSLVVWGVSDTQYF
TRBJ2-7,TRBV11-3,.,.,TGTGCCAGCAGCCTGGGTCCCCTCGAACGGAGCTACGAGCAGTACTTC,CASSLGPLERSYEQYF
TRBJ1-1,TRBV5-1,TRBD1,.,TGCGCCAGCAGCCTAGGGACAGCTAACACTGAAGCTTTCTTT,CASSLGTANTEAFF
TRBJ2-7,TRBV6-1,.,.,TGTGCCAGCAGTGAAAACAGGGTGGGTTACGAGCAGTACTTC,CASSENRVGYEQYF
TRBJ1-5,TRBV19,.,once,TGTGCCAGTAGTATTTGGGACTCTAGCAATCAGCCCCAGCATTTT,CASSIWDSSNQPQHF
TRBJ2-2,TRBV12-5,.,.,TGTGCTAGTGGTTTGGAAAGCGGCCGGGAGCTGTTTTTT,CASGLESGRELFF
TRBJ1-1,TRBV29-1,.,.,TGCAGCGTTGAAAAAGGAGGGAACACTGAAGCTTTCTTT,CSVEKGGNTEAFF
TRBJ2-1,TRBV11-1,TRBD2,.,TGTGCCAGCAGCTTACCTCGACTAGCGGGGGGGTCATACAATGAGCAGTTCTTC,CASSLPRLAGGSYNEQFF
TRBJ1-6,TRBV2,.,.,TGTGCCAGCAGGCAGGGGCTCGAAACCAATTCACCCCTCCACTTT,CASRQGLETNSPLHF
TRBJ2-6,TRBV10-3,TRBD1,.,TGTGCGATTTCCGTTGGGACAGCTACCTCTGGGGCCAACGTCCTGACTTTC,CAISVGTATSGANVLTF
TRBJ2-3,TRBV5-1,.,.,TGCGCCAGCAGCTTGTGGGGCAGACGCACAGATACGCAGTATTTT,CASSLWGRRTDTQYF
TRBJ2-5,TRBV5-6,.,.,TGTGCCAGCAGCTTTCAGCCTCAGGGGCAAGAGACCCAGTACTTC,CASSFQPQGQETQYF
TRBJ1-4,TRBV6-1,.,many,TGTGCCAGCAGTGAAGTAGCGGGAGGGGGAAATGAAAAACTGTTTTTT,CASSEVAGGGNEKLFF
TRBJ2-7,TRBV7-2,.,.,TGTGCCAGCAGCTTAGAGAGACGAGCGTCCGAGCAGTACTTC,CASSLERRASEQYF
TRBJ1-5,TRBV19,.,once,TGTGCCAGTAGTATGGGGGGACGGAACAATCAGCCCCAGCATTTT,CASSMGGRNNQPQHF
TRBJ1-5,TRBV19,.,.,TGTGCCAGTAGTATTTTAAGGGAGTTTAGTCAGCCCCAGCATTTT,CASSILREFSQPQHF
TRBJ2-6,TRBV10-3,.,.,TGTGCCATCAGTGAGGAACACAGGGCATCCGGCGGGGCCAACGTCCTGACTTTC,CAISEEHRASGGANVLTF
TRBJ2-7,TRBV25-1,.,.,TGTGCCAGCAGTGAATCTGGGGCCTCCTACGAGCAGTACTTC,CASSESGASYEQYF
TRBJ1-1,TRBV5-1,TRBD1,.,TGCGCCAGCAGCTGGGGGGACAGCTACACTGAAGCTTTCTTT,CASSWGDSYTEAFF
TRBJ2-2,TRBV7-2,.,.,TGTGCCAGCAGGCACAGCACTAGCCCGAACACCGGGGAGCTGTTTTTT,CASRHSTSPNTGELFF
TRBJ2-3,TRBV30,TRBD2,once,TGTGCCTGGAAGGGGTCTAGCGGGGGGAGCACAGATACGCAGTATTTT,CAWKGSSGGSTDTQYF
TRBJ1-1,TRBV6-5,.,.,TGTGCCAGCAGTTCCAGAGAGGTAACTGAAGCTTTCTTT,CASSSREVTEAFF
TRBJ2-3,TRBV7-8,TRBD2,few,TGTGCCAGCAGCTTAGGGTGGGCTAGCGGAGATACGCAGTATTTT,CASSLGWASGDTQYF
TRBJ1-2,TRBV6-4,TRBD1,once,TGTGCCAGCAGTGAGAAGGGGGCATGGGGACTCCTTAACTATGGCTACACCTTC,CASSEKGAWGLLNYGYTF
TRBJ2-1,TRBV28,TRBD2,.,TGTGCCAGCAGTCCATCACTAAGAGCGGGAGGGAGGAATGAGCAGTTCTTC,CASSPSLRAGGRNEQFF
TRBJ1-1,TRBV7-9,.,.,TGTGCCAGCAGCCCAGCAGTCGGGAGCACTGAAGCTTTCTTT,CASSPAVGSTEAFF
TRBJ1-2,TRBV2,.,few,TGTGCCAGCAGTGAGCAGAGTCTAGACTATGGCTACACCTTC,CASSEQSLDYGYTF
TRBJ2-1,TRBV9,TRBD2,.,TGTGCCAGCAGCCCGCGGACTAGCGGGATTGAGCAGTTCTTC,CASSPRTSGIEQFF
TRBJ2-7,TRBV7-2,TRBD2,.,TGTGCCAGCAGCTTAGGCCCCGGCGCGACTAGCGGGGGATCCTACGAGCAGTACTTC,CASSLGPGATSGGSYEQYF
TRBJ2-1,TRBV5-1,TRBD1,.,TGCGCCAGCAGCCCACCGGGACAGAACAATGAGCAGTTCTTC,CASSPPGQNNEQFF
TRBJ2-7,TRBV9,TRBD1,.,TGTGCCAGCAGCGCACGGACAGGGCCCTACGAGCAGTACTTC,CASSARTGPYEQYF
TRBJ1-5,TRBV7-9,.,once,TGTGCCAGCAGCCATCCGGGGTCGGGGAGCAATCAGCCCCAGCATTTT,CASSHPGSGSNQPQHF
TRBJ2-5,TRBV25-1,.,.,TGTGCCAGCAGTCCTGTCAACGGGGAGACCCAGTACTTC,CASSPVNGETQYF
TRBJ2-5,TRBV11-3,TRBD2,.,TGTGCCAGCAGCCCCGGACTAGCGGGAGATGGAGAGACCCAGTACTTC,CASSPGLAGDGETQYF
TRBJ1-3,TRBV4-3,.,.,TGCGCCAGCAGCCAAGAAGGGGGAACTGGAAACACCATATATTTT,CASSQEGGTGNTIYF
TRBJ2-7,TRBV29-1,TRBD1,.,TGCAGCGTTAGGGCGAACACCGGGACAGGTATCTCCTACGAGCAGTACTTC,CSVRANTGTGISYEQYF
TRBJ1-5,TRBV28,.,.,TGTGCCAGCAGTCCCCCATTGAGGAGCAATCAGCCCCAGCATTTT,CASSPPLRSNQPQHF
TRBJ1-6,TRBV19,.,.,TGTGCCAGTAGTACCGCCTATAATAATTCACCCCTCCACTTT,CASSTAYNNSPLHF
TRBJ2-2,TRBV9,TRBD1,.,TGTGCCAGCAGCGTAGAAGACAGGGTCACCGGGGAGCTGTTTTTT,CASSVEDRVTGELFF
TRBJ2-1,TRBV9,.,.,TGTGCCAGCAGCACCACAGGCGATACTAACAATGAGCAGTTCTTC,CASSTTGDTNNEQFF
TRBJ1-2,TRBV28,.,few,TGTGCCAGCAGTTTGGCAGGGCATGGCTACACCTTC,CASSLAGHGYTF
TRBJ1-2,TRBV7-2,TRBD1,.,TGTGCCAGTGGGGACAGGGGCAACTATGGCTACACCTTC,CASGDRGNYGYTF
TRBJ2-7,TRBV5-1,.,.,TGCGCCAGCAGCTTGTCCGGGTTTACTCTCTACGAGCAGTACTTC,CASSLSGFTLYEQYF
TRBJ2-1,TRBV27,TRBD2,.,TGTGCCAGCAGTTTAATAGCGGGAGTTGTCGATGAGCAGTTCTTC,CASSLIAGVVDEQFF
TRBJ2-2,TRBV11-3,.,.,TGTGCCAGCAGCTTGCTCGGGGATAACACCGGGGAGCTGTTTTTT,CASSLLGDNTGELFF
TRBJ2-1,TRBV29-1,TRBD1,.,TGCAGCGTTGAAGCTTTCGGGGGTCAGGGGGCCTATGAGCAGTTCTTC,CSVEAFGGQGAYEQFF
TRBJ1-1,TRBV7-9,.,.,TGTGCCAGCAGCTTATCCGGGGGTATCACTGAAGCTTTCTTT,CASSLSGGITEAFF
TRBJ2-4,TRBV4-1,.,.,TGCGCCAGCAGCCAAGTTCAGGGCGAAACGCTAGCCAAAAACATTCAGTACTTC,CASSQVQGETLAKNIQYF
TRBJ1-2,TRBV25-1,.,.,TGTGCCAGCAGTGAACGTGGTTTGCGGTGGGGCTACACCTTC,CASSERGLRWGYTF
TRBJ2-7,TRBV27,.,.,TGTGCCAGCAGTTTACGTCAGGGGGGCTACGAGCAGTACTTC,CASSLRQGGYEQYF
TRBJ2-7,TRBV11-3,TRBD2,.,TGTGCCAGCAGCCAGACCGGGACTAGCATCTACGAGCAGTACTTC,CASSQTGTSIYEQYF
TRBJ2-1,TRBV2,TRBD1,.,TGTGCCAGCAGTCAAATATACAGGGGGTATGAGCAGTTCTTC,CASSQIYRGYEQFF
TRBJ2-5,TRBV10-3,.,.,TGTGCCATCAGTGCCGGGACACAACAAGAGACCCAGTACTTC,CAISAGTQQETQYF
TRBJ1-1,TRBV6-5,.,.,TGTGCCAGCAGTTACTCGTTAGGCAGGCGAAACACTGAAGCTTTCTTT,CASSYSLGRRNTEAFF
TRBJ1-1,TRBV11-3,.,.,TGTGCCAGCAGCTTATATCGGAACACTGAAGCTTTCTTT,CASSLYRNTEAFF
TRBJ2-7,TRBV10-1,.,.,TGCGCCAGCAGTGTAACTCAAATGAGCGAGCAGTACTTC,CASSVTQMSEQYF